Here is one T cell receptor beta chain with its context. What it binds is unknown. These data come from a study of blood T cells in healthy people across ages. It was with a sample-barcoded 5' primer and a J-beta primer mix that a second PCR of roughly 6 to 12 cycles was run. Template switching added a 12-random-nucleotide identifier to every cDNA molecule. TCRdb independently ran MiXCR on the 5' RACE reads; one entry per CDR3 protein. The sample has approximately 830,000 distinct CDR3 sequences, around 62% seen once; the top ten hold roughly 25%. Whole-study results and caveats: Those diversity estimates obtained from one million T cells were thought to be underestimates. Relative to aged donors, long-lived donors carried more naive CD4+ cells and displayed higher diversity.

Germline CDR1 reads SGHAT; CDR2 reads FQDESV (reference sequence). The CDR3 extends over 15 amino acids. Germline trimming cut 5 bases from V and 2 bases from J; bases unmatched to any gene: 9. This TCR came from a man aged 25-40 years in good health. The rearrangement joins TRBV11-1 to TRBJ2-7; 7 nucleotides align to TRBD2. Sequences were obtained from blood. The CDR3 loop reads CASSPSTSTPYEQYF. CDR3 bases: TGTGCCAGCAGCCCATCGACTAGCACGCCCTACGAGCAGTACTTC.